What follows are 10 T cell receptor beta chains derived from one specimen sequenced in a study of T cell repertoires in cytomegalovirus infection. Using its own MiXCR run on the reads, TCRdb lists one record per CDR3 protein. The profile shows about 570,000 distinct CDR3 sequences, around 40% of them singletons. Their antigens are not known. This specimen was cultured PBMCs, taken from culture after CMV antigen stimulation. These receptor sequences come from a human donor in good health (CMV status not recorded). Some clones in this sample may be carry-over from other donors' samples.

The chain couples TRBV7-6 to TRBJ2-7, with D tentatively TRBD1 (6 bases). Germline lookup yields CDR1 SGHVS and CDR2 FNYEAQ. The CDR3 length is 14 residues. V was trimmed by 5 bases and J by 4 bases, leaving 15 bases between them. The CDR3 is CASSPGAGPYEQYF. DNA for the CDR3: TGTGCCAGCAGCCCAGGGGCAGGCCCTTACGAGCAGTACTTC.

The chain combines TRBV6-2 or TRBV6-3 with TRBJ2-7; no firm D call. The length of the CDR3 is 12 residues. Trimming took 0 bases from V and 2 from J, leaving 2 bases between them. Germline CDR1 reads MNHEY; CDR2 reads SVGEGT. The CDR3 sequence is CASSYSTYEQYF. The CDR3 coding sequence is TGTGCCAGCAGTTACTCGACCTACGAGCAGTACTTC.

The chain employs TRBV20-1 and TRBJ1-3; D remains unclear. Trimming left V 2 bases short and J 4 bases short, with 3 bases between. Germline V lookup: CDR1 DFQATT, CDR2 SNEGSKA (reference sequence). The CDR3 has 11 amino acids. The CDR3 DNA reads TGCAGTGCTAGACTGGGAAACACCATATATTTT. It translates to CSARLGNTIYF.

This clonotype was seen a few times. The V call is TRBV7-6, the J call TRBJ1-6; a possible D gene is TRBD1 (5 bases). Per the germline V gene, CDR1 is SGHVS and CDR2 is FNYEAQ. The CDR3 is 14 residues long. The V gene lost 5 bases and the J gene lost 14 bases, with 19 bases spanning the gap. The CDR3 nucleotides are TGTGCCAGCAGCCGAGGTGACCAGGGCCTTTCCCTCCACTTT. This translates into CASSRGDQGLSLHF.

V is TRBV19 and J is TRBJ1-1; TRBD1 might be the D (6 bases). The CDR3 has 19 residues. With 3 bases removed from V and 7 bases from J, the gap between germline ends came to 30 bases. CDR1 and CDR2 from the germline V gene are LNHDA and SQIVND (reference sequence). CDR3 DNA: TGTGCCAGTAGTATGGGGCTGCTACCGGGACGCCCGAGAGGGGGTGAAGCTTTCTTT. Its protein is CASSMGLLPGRPRGGEAFF.

This clonotype was seen at least ten times. V and J are TRBV7-2 and TRBJ1-1, with D hard to call. Trimming pared 3 bases from V and 0 bases from J, leaving 11 bases between. This CDR3 has 15 residues. Germline-derived CDR1 and CDR2 are SGHTA and FQGNSA. The CDR3 sequence: CASSFVTAMNTEAFF. CDR3 nucleotides: TGTGCCAGCAGCTTTGTCACGGCTATGAACACTGAAGCTTTCTTT.

This clonotype occurred a few times. The chain couples TRBV12-3 or TRBV12-4 to TRBJ1-4, with D possibly being TRBD1 (5 bases). The CDR3 consists of 15 residues. V was shortened by 4 bases and J by 8 bases, with 17 bases between the two germline ends. In nucleotides, the CDR3 is TGTGCCAGCAGTTCCCGTCTTTCGCGACAGGAAAAACTGTTTTTT. It is translated as CASSSRLSRQEKLFF.

This clonotype has just a few counts. The CDR3 loop is CASSWSWEQFF. The DNA of the CDR3 is TGTGCCAGCAGCTGGTCATGGGAGCAGTTCTTC. V usage is TRBV5-5 and J usage is TRBJ2-1; D not resolved. Germline assignment: CDR1 SGHKS and CDR2 YYEKEE (reference sequence). The length of the CDR3 is 11 residues. With 3 bases removed from V and 10 bases from J, the gap between germline ends came to 8 bases.

This rearrangement joins TRBV7-6 to TRBJ1-1, with D perhaps matching TRBD1 (5 bases). Germline V gives CDR1 SGHVS, CDR2 FNYEAQ. This CDR3 region has 18 residues. The ends were cut back, 3 bases at V and 4 bases at J, with 24 bases in the middle. CDR3 loop: CASSFTPQGLSLGTEAFF. CDR3 sequence (DNA): TGTGCCAGCAGCTTCACGCCCCAGGGCCTTTCTTTAGGCACTGAAGCTTTCTTT. Filled out from reference TRBV7-6 and TRBJ1-1, the complete variable domain reads GAGVSQSPRYKVTKRGQDVALRCDPISGHVSLYWYRQALGQGPEFLTYFNYEAQQDKSGLPNDRFSAERPEGSISTLTIQRTEQRDSAMYRCASSFTPQGLSLGTEAFFGQGTRLTVV.

The chain uses TRBV19 and TRBJ2-5; TRBD2 is a possible D gene (6 bases). The CDR3 is made up of 17 amino acids. Trimming cost V 7 bases and J 7 bases, with 28 bases left between them. Germline values: CDR1 LNHDA, CDR2 SQIVND (reference sequence). The chain's CDR3 is CASNQFGGTAYGGTQYF. The CDR3, as DNA: TGTGCCAGTAACCAATTCGGCGGGACCGCTTACGGAGGGACCCAGTACTTC.